This TCR beta chain was retrieved from a study of yellow fever vaccine responses in identical twins. The germline CDR1 and CDR2 sequences are KGHSH and LQKENI. V dropped 1 base and J dropped 7; count of bases not matched to a gene: 7. This CDR3 contains 15 residues. A single record per CDR3 protein comes from TCRdb applying MiXCR to the RT-PCR reads. This table holds 2,500 to 3,000 distinct CDR3 sequences, 80% to 90% found once. Specimen: T cells from blood (PBMCs), unsorted or a sorted subset (not recorded which), collected before or after yellow fever vaccination (not recorded which). V and J are TRBV18 and TRBJ2-1; the match to TRBD2 covers 7 bases. The clonotype was recovered from a female donor who received the yellow fever vaccine. CDR3 sequence (DNA): TGTGCCAGCTCACCACTGGCGGGAGCTAAAAATGAGCAGTTCTTC. Residues: CASSPLAGAKNEQFF.